The TCR beta chain under discussion was sequenced for a study of beta chain features in type 1 diabetes. CDR1 SGHTA and CDR2 FQGTGA come from the germline V gene. CDR3 length: 15 residues. V was clipped by 2 bases and J by 7 bases; unmatched bases: 8. Reverse transcribing all isolated RNA meant expressed TCRB transcripts were sequenced. The data were produced by immunoSEQ multiplex PCR, yet TCRdb's version contains in-frame clones alone and is incomplete. Among about 360,000 clones listed, 10% to 15% were seen once. Whole-study results and caveats: VDJ junctions from patients with type 1 diabetes contained fewer insertions and more deletions.

In this sample, this clone turned up a few times. Its antigen remains unidentified. This TCR derives from a man aged 18 to 35 in good health. Input material: naive CD4+ T cells from blood. The V call is TRBV7-3, the J call TRBJ2-1; TRBD2 aligns across 7 bases. The CDR3 sequence: CASSLAAGVGNEQFF. The CDR3 DNA is TGTGCCAGCAGCTTAGCGGCGGGAGTAGGTAATGAGCAGTTCTTC. Together with reference TRBV7-3 and TRBJ2-1, the CDR3 gives the full variable domain: GAGVSQTPSNKVTEKGKYVELRCDPISGHTALYWYRQSLGQGPEFLIYFQGTGAADDSGLPNDRFFAVRPEGSVSTLKIQRTERGDSAVYLCASSLAAGVGNEQFFGPGTRLTVL.